This T cell receptor beta chain derives from a study of cytomegalovirus exposure and HLA in healthy donors. Germline loops: CDR1 SGHRS, CDR2 YFSETQ. With V trimmed by 4 bases and J by 8 bases, 10 bases remained unmatched. The CDR3 length is 15 residues. Each of the donors was a healthy bone marrow donor. Whole-study findings and limits: Later on, an analysis found that several of the most significant clusters appeared to be linked to common viral pathogens, which included parvovirus B19.

As regards this clone: What it binds is not known.

The PCR used 60 Vbeta and 13 Jbeta primers. This table comes from immunoSEQ multiplex PCR, and its TCRdb copy is limited to in-frame clones, with some not included. This sample yields 90,000 to 100,000 clones, of which around three quarters are seen a single time; approximately 16% belongs to the top ten. Sequences were obtained from PBMCs. This chain joins TRBV5-1 and TRBJ2-1; TRBD1 matches 9 bases. The TCR comes from a man between 60 and 75 years old in good health and CMV-seropositive. The CDR3, as DNA: TGCGCCAGCAGCCAAGGGACAGGGAGGGGTGATGAGCAGTTCTTC. As protein: CASSQGTGRGDEQFF. Full variable domain (missing parts from reference TRBV5-1 and TRBJ2-1): KAGVTQTPRYLIKTRGQQVTLSCSPISGHRSVSWYQQTPGQGLQFLFEYFSETQRNKGNFPGRFSGRQFSNSRSEMNVSTLELGDSALYLCASSQGTGRGDEQFFGPGTRLTVL.